This is a list of T cell receptor beta chains from one sample in a study of blood T cell repertoires in COVID-19. Only in-frame clones appear in the TCRdb table, and some are missing; sequencing was by immunoSEQ multiplex PCR. The sample lists 200,000 to 250,000 clones; 88% were seen once. The sample taken for sequencing was peripheral blood. The receptors were sampled from a woman aged 55-69 years with acute or convalescent COVID-19. Each CDR3 is given with its conserved first and last residue. D genes are given only for firm matches. The size entry is marked missing in some rows and otherwise reads once, few, many or a size class.

TGTGCCAGCAGCTTACCATCTAGCGGGGGTTACAATGAGCAGTTCTTC	CASSLPSSGGYNEQFF	TRBD2	16	TRBV7-2	TRBJ2-1	NA
TGTGCCAGCAGCCAATTGACAGGGGCTGCCTATGGCTACACCTTC	CASSQLTGAAYGYTF	TRBD1	15	TRBV14	TRBJ1-2	NA
TGTGCCAGCTCACCACACCCAGGGGCTAACTATGGCTACACCTTC	CASSPHPGANYGYTF	NA	15	TRBV18	TRBJ1-2	NA
TGCGCCAGCAGTGAGTCGAGGTTGAGCCAGGGGACAGATACGCAGTATTTT	CASSESRLSQGTDTQYF	NA	17	TRBV10-1	TRBJ2-3	NA
TGTGCCAGCAGCATTAGCACAGGGGCGGCAAATAGCAATCAGCCCCAGCATTTT	CASSISTGAANSNQPQHF	TRBD1	18	TRBV7-2	TRBJ1-5	NA
TGTGCCAGCAGCGTAGACCACCGAGCGGGAAATTCCTTGGGCCCCTACAATGAGCAGTTCTTC	CASSVDHRAGNSLGPYNEQFF	TRBD2	21	TRBV9	TRBJ2-1	once
TGTGCCATCAGTGAGTCTGGGCAGGGGAATTCACCCCTCCACTTT	CAISESGQGNSPLHF	NA	15	TRBV10-3	TRBJ1-6	NA
TGTGCCAGCAGCTCGTTTATAGGAGAGGGAAACACCATATATTTT	CASSSFIGEGNTIYF	NA	15	TRBV7-9	TRBJ1-3	NA
TGTGCCAGCAGCGCCGGGACAGGGTCGACACCCCTCCACTTT	CASSAGTGSTPLHF	TRBD1	14	TRBV2	TRBJ1-6	few
TGTGCCAGCAGCCAAGTTTACACAGGGTCGGGTAGAAACACCATATATTTT	CASSQVYTGSGRNTIYF	NA	17	TRBV3-1/TRBV3-2	TRBJ1-3	NA
TGTGCCAGTGGGGACAGGGGCTCCTACTATGGCTACACCTTC	CASGDRGSYYGYTF	TRBD1	14	TRBV19	TRBJ1-2	NA
TGTGCCAGTAGGCCGGGACAGGGGGCGCGGTACGAGCAGTACTTC	CASRPGQGARYEQYF	TRBD1	15	TRBV19	TRBJ2-7	NA
TGTGCCAGCTCACCCGTAGCTGGCCTTGTGGGAAACATTCAGTACTTC	CASSPVAGLVGNIQYF	NA	16	TRBV18	TRBJ2-4	NA
TGTGCCAGCAGGCTAGGGACAGGGTTTTTGAATGAGCAGTTCTTC	CASRLGTGFLNEQFF	TRBD1	15	TRBV27	TRBJ2-1	NA
TGTGCCAGCACTGAACGTCGGGACAGGCGGCCATATAATTCACCCCTCCACTTT	CASTERRDRRPYNSPLHF	TRBD1	18	TRBV7-2	TRBJ1-6	NA
TGTGCCTGGAATCGGGAGAACTACGAGCAGTACTTC	CAWNRENYEQYF	NA	12	TRBV30	TRBJ2-7	NA
TGTGCCAGCAGCGTAGCTTCTGTTAGGACAGTGTCTAGCACAGATACGCAGTATTTT	CASSVASVRTVSSTDTQYF	NA	19	TRBV2	TRBJ2-3	NA
TGTGCCAGCAGCTTAGCGGGGATTCAGCCCCAGCATTTT	CASSLAGIQPQHF	NA	13	TRBV13	TRBJ1-5	NA
TGCGCCAGCAGCCGACAGCGGGGTCTTTCCTACGAGCAGTACTTC	CASSRQRGLSYEQYF	TRBD2	15	TRBV4-3	TRBJ2-7	NA
TGTGCCAGCACCCCTGGCCAGGGGGCCTATGGCTACACCTTC	CASTPGQGAYGYTF	TRBD1	14	TRBV6-6	TRBJ1-2	NA
TGCGCCAGCAGCTTGACAGGCGGGGGGACTGAAGCTTTCTTT	CASSLTGGGTEAFF	NA	14	TRBV5-1	TRBJ1-1	NA
TGTGCCAGCAGTCAGGACAGGGGTGGCAATCAGCCCCAGCATTTT	CASSQDRGGNQPQHF	TRBD1	15	TRBV6-5	TRBJ1-5	NA
TGTGCCAGCAGCTTTAGCCCAGGGGGCGTCAACAATGAGCAGTTCTTC	CASSFSPGGVNNEQFF	TRBD1	16	TRBV5-6	TRBJ2-1	NA
TGCGCCAGCAGCTTGGGTACTAGCCGAAGCACAGATACGCAGTATTTT	CASSLGTSRSTDTQYF	NA	16	TRBV5-1	TRBJ2-3	NA
TGCAGTGCTAGTCCTACGGGTCAGGGAGGACCCCACTATGGCTACACCTTC	CSASPTGQGGPHYGYTF	NA	17	TRBV20-1	TRBJ1-2	NA
TGCGCCAGCAGTCGTACTAGCGGGAGTCCCCCCAATGAGCAGTTCTTC	CASSRTSGSPPNEQFF	TRBD2	16	TRBV5-1	TRBJ2-1	NA
TGTGCCAGCAGCTTGCGCAGGGTCAGTGGCTACACCTTC	CASSLRRVSGYTF	NA	13	TRBV5-4	TRBJ1-2	few
TGCGCCAGCAGCTTGGGCACTAGCGGGGTCGATACGCAGTATTTT	CASSLGTSGVDTQYF	TRBD2	15	TRBV5-1	TRBJ2-3	NA
TGTGCCAGCAGGGGGGGGGCGACCTACAATGAGCAGTTCTTC	CASRGGATYNEQFF	NA	14	TRBV27	TRBJ2-1	once
TGTGCCAGTAGTATTCGGACAGATACGCAGTATTTT	CASSIRTDTQYF	NA	12	TRBV19	TRBJ2-3	NA
TGTGCCAGCAGCGTAGCGGGGGACCCCACCCCCCCAACTAATGAAAAACTGTTTTTT	CASSVAGDPTPPTNEKLFF	NA	19	TRBV9	TRBJ1-4	NA
TGTGCCAGCAGCTCTATACAGGGTACTTCACCCCTCCACTTT	CASSSIQGTSPLHF	NA	14	TRBV7-9	TRBJ1-6	NA
TGTGCCAGTACCAAAGAGGGGCAGGGACATAGCAATCAGCCCCAGCATTTT	CASTKEGQGHSNQPQHF	NA	17	TRBV19	TRBJ1-5	NA
TGTGCCACTGGACAGGGTGGGTACGAGCAGTACTTC	CATGQGGYEQYF	TRBD1	12	TRBV19	TRBJ2-7	NA
TGTGCCAGCAGCCTGACTAGCGGGCCATACAATGAGCAGTTCTTC	CASSLTSGPYNEQFF	TRBD2	15	TRBV4-2	TRBJ2-1	NA
TGTGCCAGCAGTTACTCAGAGAACTATGGCTACACCTTC	CASSYSENYGYTF	NA	13	TRBV6-5	TRBJ1-2	few
TGTGCCAGTAGTAACGGCAGGGGAGATACGCAGTATTTT	CASSNGRGDTQYF	NA	13	TRBV19	TRBJ2-3	NA
TGCGCCAGCAGCTTGGGGATGGGACAGGTCTCCTACGAGCAGTACTTC	CASSLGMGQVSYEQYF	TRBD1	16	TRBV5-1	TRBJ2-7	NA
TGTGCCACCAGTGATTTCGGGGGATCTCCCGGCGCAGATACGCAGTATTTT	CATSDFGGSPGADTQYF	NA	17	TRBV24-1	TRBJ2-3	once
TGTGCCAGCAGCCAAGGGGGACTAGCGGGTTTATACGAGCAGTACTTC	CASSQGGLAGLYEQYF	TRBD2	16	TRBV3-1/TRBV3-2	TRBJ2-7	NA
TGTGCCAGCAGCCAGCCTCTTGGGGGCGGCCTTATTAACCTTGGCTCCTACAATGAGCAGTTCTTC	CASSQPLGGGLINLGSYNEQFF	NA	22	TRBV3-1/TRBV3-2	TRBJ2-1	NA
TGTGCCAGCAGCTTTGGACAGTCTGCAACTAATGAAAAACTGTTTTTT	CASSFGQSATNEKLFF	NA	16	TRBV9	TRBJ1-4	NA
TGTGCCAGCAGACTGAGCAGGGTCTTGAACACTGAAGCTTTCTTT	CASRLSRVLNTEAFF	NA	15	TRBV6-5	TRBJ1-1	NA
TGTGCCAGTAGTACAAAAGGGACAGGGGGCGGTCAGCCCCAGCATTTT	CASSTKGTGGGQPQHF	TRBD1	16	TRBV19	TRBJ1-5	NA
TGCGCCAGCAGCTCGGGTAGTAACTCTGGAAACACCATATATTTT	CASSSGSNSGNTIYF	NA	15	TRBV5-1	TRBJ1-3	NA
TGTGCCAGCAGCTCGACAGAATATAGCAATCAGCCCCAGCATTTT	CASSSTEYSNQPQHF	NA	15	TRBV13	TRBJ1-5	NA
TGTGCCTGGAGTTGGGGGGGAGGTCAGCCCCAGCATTTT	CAWSWGGGQPQHF	NA	13	TRBV30	TRBJ1-5	NA
TGTGCCAGCAGCCAAGTGGGGAGCTATGGCTACACCTTC	CASSQVGSYGYTF	NA	13	TRBV3-1/TRBV3-2	TRBJ1-2	NA
TGTGCCAGCAGCGTAGGAGTAGGGGCGGGACAGGGTGGCCACGAGCAGTACTTC	CASSVGVGAGQGGHEQYF	TRBD1	18	TRBV9	TRBJ2-7	NA
TGTGCCAGCAGCTTGCTAAGTCGTCAGCCCCAGCATTTT	CASSLLSRQPQHF	NA	13	TRBV5-8	TRBJ1-5	NA